What follows are 20 T cell receptor beta chains derived from one specimen sequenced in a study of cytomegalovirus exposure and HLA in healthy donors (dated by TCRdb to 2016 to 2017). The library was produced with the immunoSEQ multiplex PCR assay. For the multiplex PCR, a mixture combining 60 forward primers for TCR Vbeta segments and 13 reverse primers for TCR Jbeta segments was used. TCRdb re-hosts the immuneACCESS table, in-frame sequences only. Its copies lack some clones; in the studies checked, an unresolved V gene accounts for under half of them, and the cause for the rest is not known. This sample holds around 78,000 clones; approximately 84% were observed only once. Clones ranked in the top ten supply 2.4% of the sample. The sample taken for sequencing was PBMCs. The receptors were gathered from a woman between 50 and 59 years old in good health and CMV-seronegative.

This chain links TRBV2 with TRBJ2-7; 7 bases map to TRBD2. The ends lost 3 bases at V and 2 bases at J; junction bases unmatched: 7. Germline V gene data show CDR1 as SNHLY and CDR2 as FYNNEI. The CDR3 consists of 15 residues. CDR3 DNA sequence: TGTGCCAGCAGTGATCCGGGGGAGGGCCCCTACGAGCAGTACTTC. It codes for CASSDPGEGPYEQYF. Using reference TRBV2 and TRBJ2-7 for the parts outside the CDR3, the full variable domain is EPEVTQTPSHQVTQMGQEVILRCVPISNHLYFYWYRQILGQKVEFLVSFYNNEISEKSEIFDDQFSVERPDGSNFTLKIRSTKLEDSAMYFCASSDPGEGPYEQYFGPGTRLTVT.

The chain joins TRBV18 to TRBJ2-3; the match to TRBD2 covers 8 bases. From germline, CDR1 is KGHSH and CDR2 LQKENI. V trimming: 2 bases; J trimming: 4 bases; junction bases outside the gene matches: 5. The CDR3 totals 15 residues. DNA for the CDR3: TGTGCCAGCTCACCAACCCAAGCGGGGGCAGATACGCAGTATTTT. Translated: CASSPTQAGADTQYF.

The gene calls are TRBV7-6 and TRBJ2-3; 8 bases are a match to TRBD2. Trimming took 2 bases from V and 4 from J; bases not matched to a gene: 14. This CDR3 contains 18 residues. In germline, CDR1 is SGHVS, CDR2 FNYEAQ. The CDR3 coding sequence is TGTGCCAGCAGCTTACGTTCGTTGACGGGAGGGCAGGCAGATACGCAGTATTTT. The encoded protein is CASSLRSLTGGQADTQYF.

This chain uses TRBV15 with TRBJ1-5; a weak D match, TRBD1 (6 bases). The CDR3 is 16 residues long. With 6 bases removed from V and 7 bases from J, the gap between germline ends came to 22 bases. Germline-derived CDR1 and CDR2 are LNHNV and YYDKDF (reference sequence). CDR3 sequence reads: CATRSDRRMGLQPQHF. The DNA of the CDR3 is TGTGCCACCAGGTCGGACAGACGGATGGGTTTGCAGCCCCAGCATTTT.

This chain connects TRBV6-1 to TRBJ2-2; 8 bases are shared with TRBD1. Germline V gives CDR1 MNHNS, CDR2 SASEGT. Trimming cost V 5 bases and J 4 bases; bases outside gene matches: 6. This CDR3 has 15 amino acids. CDR3 amino acids: CASSQQGAITGELFF. The CDR3 nucleotides are TGTGCCAGCAGTCAGCAGGGGGCAATCACCGGGGAGCTGTTTTTT.

The rearrangement uses TRBV19 and TRBJ1-1, with a possible D match to TRBD1 (6 bases). The CDR3 is 16 residues long. CDR1 is LNHDA and CDR2 is SQIVND in the germline V gene (reference sequence). V lost 5 bases to trimming and J lost 0 bases, with 16 bases between them. The CDR3 reads CASSFQGSFMNTEAFF. In DNA form, the CDR3 reads TGTGCCAGTAGTTTTCAGGGGAGTTTTATGAACACTGAAGCTTTCTTT.

The chain recombines TRBV11-2 with TRBJ1-2; 9 bases agree with TRBD1. V trimming: 5 bases; J trimming: 4 bases; junction bases outside the gene matches: 8. CDR3 length equals 15 residues. In germline, CDR1 is SGHAT, CDR2 FQNNGV. The CDR3 protein is CASSQRTGATYGYTF. CDR3 in DNA: TGTGCCAGCAGCCAACGGACAGGGGCGACCTATGGCTACACCTTC.

The chain employs TRBV27 and TRBJ1-1, with a weak D call TRBD1 (5 bases). V lost 3 bases to trimming and J lost 11 bases, with 16 bases between them. In germline, CDR1 is MNHEY, CDR2 SMNVEV (reference sequence). The CDR3 is 13 amino acids. CDR3: CASSFRWDFGAFF. CDR3 nucleotide sequence: TGTGCCAGCAGTTTTCGGTGGGACTTTGGGGCTTTCTTT.

This chain uses TRBV6-5 with TRBJ1-1; 7 nucleotides agree with TRBD1. The CDR3 has 14 amino acids. Trimming at V came to 2 bases and at J to 5 bases, leaving 5 bases not matched to a gene. Germline V gives CDR1 MNHEY, CDR2 SVGAGI. In nucleotides, the CDR3 is TGTGCCAGCAGTTACATCGACAGGGCTACTGAAGCTTTCTTT. Translation gives CASSYIDRATEAFF.

This chain uses TRBV5-1 with TRBJ1-2, with D maybe TRBD1 (5 bases). The V gene lost 4 bases and the J gene lost 0 bases, with 16 bases spanning the gap. This CDR3 is 16 amino acids long. Germline V CDR1 and CDR2: SGHRS, YFSETQ. The CDR3 region has the DNA TGCGCCAGCAGCCCCGGCCCGGGGGAGCCTAACTATGGCTACACCTTC. Its translation: CASSPGPGEPNYGYTF.

The V and J genes are TRBV4-1 and TRBJ1-1; tentatively, D is TRBD1 (5 bases). Germline assignment: CDR1 MGHRA and CDR2 YSYEKL. Trimming took off 3 bases at V and 4 bases at J, with 15 bases between the two ends. The CDR3 has 15 amino acids. The CDR3 bases are TGCGCCAGCAGCCAGGGCCCTTCGGGGGGCACTGAAGCTTTCTTT. Translated: CASSQGPSGGTEAFF.

CDR3 nucleotides: TGTGCCAGCAGCTTAGTGGACAGGGACGACGAGCAGTACGTC. Its translation is CASSLVDRDDEQYV. The chain combines TRBV11-3 with TRBJ2-7; TRBD1 agrees at 8 bases. The CDR3 runs to 14 residues. Per the germline V gene, CDR1 is SGHNT and CDR2 is YENEEA. V dropped 1 base and J dropped 5; count of bases not matched to a gene: 4.

The sample holds a few counts of this clone. The chain links TRBV6-1 to TRBJ1-1; 9 bases agree with TRBD1. Germline V gene data show CDR1 as MNHNS and CDR2 as SASEGT. CDR3 length equals 15 residues. The junction had 9 bases not matched to a gene; V was cut back by 4 bases and J by 6 bases. CDR3 amino acids: CASSGGQGQYAEAFF. CDR3 in DNA: TGTGCCAGCAGTGGGGGACAGGGTCAGTACGCTGAAGCTTTCTTT.

The chain combines TRBV5-1 with TRBJ1-4; D remains unclear. V was cut by 4 bases and J by 4 bases, with 14 bases left in between. Looked up from germline, CDR1 is SGHRS and CDR2 is YFSETQ. CDR3 length: 15 amino acids. The CDR3 DNA sequence: TGCGCCAGCAGCGAGGCGAAAGGGAGTAATGAAAAACTGTTTTTT. Amino acids: CASSEAKGSNEKLFF.

V usage is TRBV5-8 and J usage is TRBJ1-5; D uncertain. The ends were cut back, 1 base at V and 3 bases at J, with 11 bases in the middle. The CDR3 loop spans 15 amino acids. The germline V gene encodes CDR1 SGHTS and CDR2 YDEGEE. The CDR3 region is CASSLMRASNQPQHF. The CDR3 bases are TGTGCCAGCAGCTTGATGCGGGCTTCCAATCAGCCCCAGCATTTT.

The chain links TRBV29-1 to TRBJ1-1, with 9 bases aligning to TRBD1. The trim removed 0 bases at V and 8 bases at J, leaving 7 bases unmatched. This CDR3 is built from 14 residues. In germline, CDR1 is SQVTM, CDR2 ANQGSEA. The CDR3 is CSVEDTGGRLEAFF. For the CDR3, the DNA is TGCAGCGTTGAAGATACAGGGGGCAGGCTAGAAGCTTTCTTT.

The CDR3 sequence is CASCGGTNTGELFF. The CDR3 bases are TGCGCCAGCTGTGGGGGGACTAACACCGGGGAGCTGTTTTTT. The chain combines TRBV5-1 with TRBJ2-2; D possibly corresponds to TRBD2 (6 bases). Trimming took off 7 bases at V and 2 bases at J, with 12 bases between the two ends. Germline V CDR1 and CDR2: SGHRS, YFSETQ. This CDR3 region has 14 residues.

The CDR3 coding sequence is TGTGCCAGCAGTGGGGGGACTAGGACAGATACGCAGTATTTT. Its protein is CASSGGTRTDTQYF. The chain links TRBV6-1 to TRBJ2-3, with TRBD2 matching 8 bases. CDR3 length equals 14 residues. V shed 4 bases, J shed 3 bases, and the junction held 3 bases outside the gene matches. CDR1 and CDR2 (germline): MNHNS, SASEGT.

The table lists this clone with a count of one. This sequence joins TRBV2 and TRBJ2-2; a weak D match, TRBD2 (6 bases). The germline V and J ends were trimmed by 8 bases and 1 base, with 11 bases remaining between them. The CDR3 is made up of 14 amino acids. Germline CDR1 is SNHLY and CDR2 is FYNNEI. This chain's CDR3 is CASVFSGNTGELFF. The CDR3 DNA sequence: TGTGCCAGCGTATTTAGCGGGAACACCGGGGAGCTGTTTTTT.

V is TRBV6-1 and J is TRBJ1-5, with D maybe TRBD1 (6 bases). Trimming took off 10 bases at V and 1 base at J, with 17 bases between the two ends. Per the germline V gene, CDR1 is MNHNS and CDR2 is SASEGT. The CDR3 is 15 residues long. The chain's CDR3 is CAITGGQGSNQPQHF. In nucleotides, the CDR3 is TGTGCCATTACGGGGGGGCAGGGGAGCAATCAGCCCCAGCATTTT.